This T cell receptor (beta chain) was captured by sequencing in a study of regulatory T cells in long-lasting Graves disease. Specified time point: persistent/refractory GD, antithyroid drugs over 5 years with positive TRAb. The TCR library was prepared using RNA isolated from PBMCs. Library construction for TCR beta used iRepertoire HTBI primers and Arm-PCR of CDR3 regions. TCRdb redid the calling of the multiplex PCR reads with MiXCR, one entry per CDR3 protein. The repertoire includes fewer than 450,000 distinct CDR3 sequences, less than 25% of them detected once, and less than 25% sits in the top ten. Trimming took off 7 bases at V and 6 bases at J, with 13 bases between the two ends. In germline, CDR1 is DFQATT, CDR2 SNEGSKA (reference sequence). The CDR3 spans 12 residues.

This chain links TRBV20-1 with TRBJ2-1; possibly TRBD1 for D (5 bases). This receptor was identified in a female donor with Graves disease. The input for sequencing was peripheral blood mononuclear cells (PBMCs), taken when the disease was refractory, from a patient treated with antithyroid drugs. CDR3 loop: CSVPRRGNEQFF. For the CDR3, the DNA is TGCAGTGTACCCCGAAGGGGCAATGAGCAGTTCTTC.